The T cell receptor beta chain described here comes from a study of shared clonotypes between healthy human individuals. The CDR3 has 14 residues. With 3 bases removed from V and 3 bases from J, the gap between germline ends came to 12 bases. Germline lookup yields CDR1 MGHDK and CDR2 SYGVNS. The protocol was immunoSEQ multiplex PCR, while the TCRdb copy is restricted to in-frame clones and leaves out a portion. The table shows more than 400,000 clones, with less than 96% occurring only once. The source is a woman aged 25 to 39 in good health. The chain is built from TRBV25-1 and TRBJ2-7; the D is unclear. Specimen: naive CD4+ T cells sorted from blood. Subset in this sample: CD45RA+ positively selected. The CDR3 DNA follows: TGTGCCAGCAGTGATTCTCCCCCGGGCTACGAGCAGTACTTC. Protein product: CASSDSPPGYEQYF.